Below, 26 T cell receptor beta chains from the same sample are listed, as sequenced in a study of blood T cells in healthy people across ages. A second PCR of 7 to 11 cycles used a sample-barcoded 5' primer and a J-beta primer mix. TCRdb reprocessed the 5' RACE reads via MiXCR and lists one record per CDR3 protein. Here the sample spans about 670,000 distinct CDR3 sequences, roughly half being singletons. Sequencing used blood. These receptors came from a woman aged 80 or over in good health.

Many counts were recorded for this clonotype. V and J are TRBV5-1 and TRBJ2-1; D is uncertain. V was shortened by 5 bases and J by 4 bases, with 10 bases between the two germline ends. The CDR3 sequence is 13 residues long. Germline CDR1 reads SGHRS; CDR2 reads YFSETQ. The chain's CDR3 is CASSDISYNEQFF. The CDR3 region has the DNA TGCGCCAGCAGTGACATCTCGTACAATGAGCAGTTCTTC. The full variable domain, its missing parts supplied by reference TRBV5-1 and TRBJ2-1, is KAGVTQTPRYLIKTRGQQVTLSCSPISGHRSVSWYQQTPGQGLQFLFEYFSETQRNKGNFPGRFSGRQFSNSRSEMNVSTLELGDSALYLCASSDISYNEQFFGPGTRLTVL.

V gene TRBV18 combines with J gene TRBJ1-1; D possibly corresponds to TRBD1 (6 bases). The CDR3 has 14 amino acids. The V and J ends lost 2 bases and 1 base respectively, with 8 bases between them. Germline lookup yields CDR1 KGHSH and CDR2 LQKENI. This CDR3 reads CASSPTGTNTEAFF. For the CDR3, the DNA is TGTGCCAGCTCACCAACAGGGACGAACACTGAAGCTTTCTTT.

This clonotype was found a few times. A junction boundary mismatches the germline segment, possibly from a read error. This sequence joins TRBV5-1 and TRBJ1-1; 10 nucleotides line up with TRBD1. Germline assignment: CDR1 SGHRS and CDR2 YFSETQ. CDR3 length: 16 amino acids. CDR3: CVSSPRTGGLNTEAFF. CDR3 DNA: TGCGTCAGCAGCCCGCGGACAGGGGGGTTGAACACTGAAGCTTTCTTT.

At least ten counts were recorded for this clonotype. The chain carries TRBV29-1 and TRBJ2-5; unclear D gene. The CDR3 has 11 residues. V was pared by 5 bases and J by 2 bases, with 6 bases between. Germline-derived CDR1 and CDR2 are SQVTM and ANQGSEA. CDR3 DNA: TGCAGCGTTCGACCTCAAGAGACCCAGTACTTC. As protein: CSVRPQETQYF.

This clonotype has ten or more counts. The CDR3 spells CSARDDSLSSYNEQFF. Written as DNA, the CDR3 is TGCAGTGCTAGAGACGATTCTTTGAGCTCCTACAATGAGCAGTTCTTC. The V call is TRBV20-1, the J call TRBJ2-1, with D unclear. The germline gives CDR1 DFQATT, CDR2 SNEGSKA (reference sequence). The CDR3 spans 16 residues. The ends were cut back, 0 bases at V and 0 bases at J, with 12 bases in the middle.

The chain carries TRBV27 and TRBJ1-2; D is unresolved. Trimming left V 3 bases short and J 4 bases short, with 9 bases between. This CDR3 spans 13 amino acids. CDR1 is MNHEY, CDR2 SMNVEV, per germline (reference sequence). CDR3 residues: CASSFGVAYGYTF. The CDR3 coding sequence is TGTGCCAGCAGTTTCGGAGTAGCCTATGGCTACACCTTC.

J is TRBJ2-3 and V is TRBV7-8, with 7 bases matching TRBD2. CDR1 is SGHVS and CDR2 is FQNEAQ in the germline V gene. J was trimmed by 4 bases and V by 5 bases; bases with no gene match: 12. The CDR3 is 16 amino acids. CDR3 DNA: TGTGCCAGCAGCCCAGTTCGCGGGAGTCGTCCAGATACGCAGTATTTT. Its translation is CASSPVRGSRPDTQYF.

This clonotype was seen repeatedly, ten times or more. The V call is TRBV5-1, the J call TRBJ2-5, with 7 bases fitting TRBD2. The germline V gene encodes CDR1 SGHRS and CDR2 YFSETQ. V shed 2 bases, J shed 4 bases, and the junction held 2 bases outside the gene matches. This CDR3 spans 13 amino acids. The CDR3 DNA follows: TGCGCCAGCAGCTTTTGGGGGGGAGAGACCCAGTACTTC. The encoded protein is CASSFWGGETQYF. Supplemented by reference TRBV5-1 and TRBJ2-5, the full variable domain reads KAGVTQTPRYLIKTRGQQVTLSCSPISGHRSVSWYQQTPGQGLQFLFEYFSETQRNKGNFPGRFSGRQFSNSRSEMNVSTLELGDSALYLCASSFWGGETQYFGPGTRLLVL.

With respect to this clonotype: A much larger clone sits a single nucleotide away, making a read error possible. This chain uses TRBV3-1 with TRBJ2-7, with D maybe TRBD2 (6 bases). The CDR3 loop spans 14 amino acids. CDR1 is LGHDT and CDR2 is YNNKEL in the germline V gene (reference sequence). Trimming left V 6 bases short and J 2 bases short, with 14 bases between. Here the CDR3 DNA reads TGTGCCAGCAGTGACCCGGGACTTACCTACGAGCAGTACTTC. Encoded protein: CASSDPGLTYEQYF.

Remarks on this clonotype: It may be a read error: a sequence one base away is much more abundant. The rearrangement links TRBV2 to TRBJ2-3; 9 bases align to TRBD2. V lost 2 bases to trimming and J lost 1 base; unmatched junction nucleotides: 1. Germline V gives CDR1 SNHLY, CDR2 FYNNEI. The CDR3 loop spans 15 amino acids. The CDR3 spells CASSELAGRTDTQYF. CDR3 nucleotides: TGTGCCAGCAGTGAACTAGCGGGGCGCACAGATACGCAGTATTTT. Variable domain in full (rest from reference TRBV2 and TRBJ2-3): EPEVTQTPSHQVTQMGQEVILRCVPISNHLYFYWYRQILGQKVEFLVSFYNNEISEKSEIFDDQFSVERPDGSNFTLKIRSTKLEDSAMYFCASSELAGRTDTQYFGPGTRLTVL.

This clonotype has just one count. The chain combines TRBV29-1 with TRBJ1-3; 8 bases line up with TRBD1. J gave up 4 bases and V 8 bases, and 10 bases lay outside the gene matches. The CDR3 spans 14 residues. Per the germline V gene, CDR1 is SQVTM and CDR2 is ANQGSEA. The CDR3 DNA follows: TGCAGCATTCGGACAGGGATGGAAGGAAACACCATATATTTT. It encodes CSIRTGMEGNTIYF.

V and J are TRBV29-1 and TRBJ2-1; no clear D. V lost 4 bases, J lost 12 bases, and 13 bases lay in between. Germline CDR1 reads SQVTM; CDR2 reads ANQGSEA. The CDR3 contains 11 residues. The DNA for the CDR3 is TGCAGCGTTGCGGATTTACCTGGGCAGTTCTTC. The encoded protein is CSVADLPGQFF.

J is TRBJ2-5 and V is TRBV27; possibly TRBD2 for D (7 bases). Trimming shortened V by 6 bases and J by 9 bases, and 17 bases separated the two germline ends. This CDR3 region has 13 residues. CDR1 is MNHEY, CDR2 SMNVEV, per germline (reference sequence). DNA of the CDR3: TGTGCCAGCAGCACGGGACATCGGGGGGCCCAGTACTTC. This encodes CASSTGHRGAQYF.

J is TRBJ1-2 and V is TRBV12-3 or TRBV12-4; no definite D call. The CDR3 sequence is 11 residues long. The V end was cut by 6 bases, the J end by 3 bases, with 5 bases between. As DNA, the CDR3 is TGTGCCAGCAGGCGGGACTATGGCTACACCTTC. This translates into CASRRDYGYTF.

Points on this clonotype: A much larger clone sits a single nucleotide away, making a read error possible. CDR3 sequence: CASSQECSGGYAYNEQFF. The CDR3 region has the DNA TGCGCCAGCAGCCAAGAATGTTCGGGAGGATACGCCTACAATGAGCAGTTCTTC. The V gene is TRBV4-1, the J gene TRBJ2-1; TRBD2 agrees at 7 bases. The V gene's germline CDR1 is MGHRA and CDR2 YSYEKL. The CDR3 totals 18 residues. The J segment lost 2 bases and the V segment lost 0 bases, leaving 10 bases of the junction unmatched.

In this sample, this clonotype turned up a few times. The chain combines TRBV5-1 with TRBJ2-3; TRBD2 is a possible D gene (5 bases). The CDR3 sequence is 15 residues long. CDR1 SGHRS and CDR2 YFSETQ come from the germline V gene. The V end lost 3 bases, the J end lost 4 bases, and 15 bases lay between the germline ends. CDR3 nucleotides: TGCGCCAGCAGCTGGATGGATCAGAGGGCAGATACGCAGTATTTT. Translated: CASSWMDQRADTQYF. The full variable domain, rest sourced from reference TRBV5-1 and TRBJ2-3, is KAGVTQTPRYLIKTRGQQVTLSCSPISGHRSVSWYQQTPGQGLQFLFEYFSETQRNKGNFPGRFSGRQFSNSRSEMNVSTLELGDSALYLCASSWMDQRADTQYFGPGTRLTVL.

This clonotype has a count of ten or more. The rearrangement joins TRBV20-1 to TRBJ2-5; no clear D gene. The end of the DNA is better explained by TRBJ2-7, so the J call may be wrong. The length of the CDR3 is 10 residues. CDR1 and CDR2 (germline): DFQATT, SNEGSKA (reference sequence). In DNA form, the CDR3 reads TGCAGTGCTGGCCACGGCGAGCAGTACTTC. Amino acids: CSAGHGEQYF.

V usage is TRBV28 and J usage is TRBJ2-7; TRBD1 matches 9 bases. CDR1 is MDHEN, CDR2 SYDVKM, per germline. After removal of 3 bases from V and 0 bases from J, the junction contained 9 bases not matched to a gene. The length of the CDR3 is 17 residues. CDR3 amino acids: CASSFNRGPGSSYEQYF. CDR3 coding DNA: TGTGCCAGCAGTTTTAACAGGGGGCCGGGTAGCTCCTACGAGCAGTACTTC. The whole variable domain, filled in from reference TRBV28 and TRBJ2-7, reads DVKVTQSSRYLVKRTGEKVFLECVQDMDHENMFWYRQDPGLGLRLIYFSYDVKMKEKGDIPEGYSVSREKKERFSLILESASTNQTSMYLCASSFNRGPGSSYEQYFGPGTRLTVT.

V usage is TRBV20-1 and J usage is TRBJ1-5; D is ambiguous. Germline V gene lookup returns CDR1 DFQATT and CDR2 SNEGSKA (reference sequence). This CDR3 has 17 residues. V was clipped by 5 bases and J by 0 bases, with 20 bases between them. The CDR3 protein is CSARRGTGLYSNQPQHF. The CDR3, as DNA: TGCAGTGCTCGCAGAGGAACCGGACTTTATAGCAATCAGCCCCAGCATTTT.

This clonotype has a handful of counts. The chain is built from TRBV6-4 and TRBJ2-5; D is possibly TRBD1 (6 bases). The CDR3 has 14 amino acids. Germline CDR1 is MRHNA and CDR2 is SNTAGT. V was shortened by 5 bases and J by 3 bases, with 13 bases between the two germline ends. This CDR3 is CASSINPGEETQYF. As DNA, the CDR3 is TGTGCCAGCAGTATTAACCCAGGGGAAGAGACCCAGTACTTC.

The rearrangement links TRBV9 to TRBJ1-1, with TRBD1 identical over 7 bases. The CDR3 runs to 13 residues. Germline lookup yields CDR1 SGDLS and CDR2 YYNGEE. J was trimmed by 8 bases and V by 3 bases; bases with no gene match: 7. The CDR3 spells CASSADPGQEAFF. Written as DNA, the CDR3 is TGTGCCAGCAGCGCTGATCCGGGACAGGAAGCTTTCTTT.

Worth noting for this clonotype: A read error is possible here, since a much larger clone lies one base away. The chain is built from TRBV20-1 and TRBJ2-3; TRBD1 matches at 7 bases. J lost 1 base, V lost 6 bases, and 10 bases had no gene match. CDR3 size: 15 residues. Germline values: CDR1 DFQATT, CDR2 SNEGSKA (reference sequence). The CDR3 nucleotides are TGCAGTGCCAAGAGCGACAGGGACCGCACAGATACGCAGTATTTT. Protein: CSAKSDRDRTDTQYF.

V is TRBV29-1 and J is TRBJ2-6; D is perhaps TRBD1 (5 bases). V was clipped by 4 bases and J by 4 bases, with 8 bases between them. The CDR3 consists of 13 residues. Per germline, CDR1 SQVTM and CDR2 ANQGSEA. Here the CDR3 DNA reads TGCAGCGTTGCAGGGTACGGGGCCAACGTCCTGACTTTC. Encoded protein: CSVAGYGANVLTF.

The chain has TRBV20-1 and TRBJ1-5; D is undetermined. V gave up 2 bases and J gave up 10 bases, with 15 bases separating them. Per germline, CDR1 DFQATT and CDR2 SNEGSKA (reference sequence). This CDR3 region has 13 residues. The CDR3 loop reads CSARSDPEHPQHF. In nucleotides, the CDR3 is TGCAGTGCTAGATCAGACCCTGAGCATCCCCAGCATTTT.

The chain combines TRBV20-1 with TRBJ2-7, with TRBD2 matching over 8 bases. In germline, CDR1 is DFQATT, CDR2 SNEGSKA (reference sequence). The V gene end was trimmed by 5 bases and the J gene end by 0 bases; junction bases not matched to a gene: 12. The CDR3 spans 16 residues. As DNA, the CDR3 is TGCAGTGCTCCCAACAATATAGCGGGAAGCTCCTACGAGCAGTACTTC. Translating gives CSAPNNIAGSSYEQYF.

This clonotype came up many times. This rearrangement joins TRBV6-6 to TRBJ1-5; a possible D gene is TRBD1 (5 bases). Trimming pared 7 bases from V and 2 bases from J, leaving 21 bases between. CDR1 is MNHNY and CDR2 is SVGAGI in the germline V gene (reference sequence). The CDR3 length is 17 residues. Here the CDR3 reads CASTSLVGRDGNQPQHF. As DNA, the CDR3 is TGTGCCAGCACCTCGCTAGTGGGCAGGGATGGCAATCAGCCCCAGCATTTT.